This TCR beta chain originates from a study of response to subunit inactivated influenza vaccine. Study-wide results and limits: Few new T cells, the authors suggested, are recruited by each seasonal influenza vaccination.

The CDR3 is 14 amino acids. CDR1 is LGHNA and CDR2 is YNFKEQ in the germline V gene. V lost 1 base and J 5 bases, leaving 9 bases between the germline ends. Each CDR3 protein gets one entry after TCRdb re-called the RT-PCR reads with MiXCR. The sample has 560,000 or so distinct CDR3 sequences, 7.6% seen once; the top ten hold over 10%. As to this clonotype: Its target is unknown.

This TCR came from a man aged 45 to 75 who received an inactivated influenza vaccine. The sequenced sample was PBMCs from blood, obtained about 23 months after vaccination. The chain combines TRBV4-2 with TRBJ1-5; D possibly corresponds to TRBD1 (5 bases). The CDR3 is CASSQAWGDQPQHF. Here the CDR3 DNA reads TGTGCCAGCAGCCAAGCATGGGGGGATCAGCCCCAGCATTTT.